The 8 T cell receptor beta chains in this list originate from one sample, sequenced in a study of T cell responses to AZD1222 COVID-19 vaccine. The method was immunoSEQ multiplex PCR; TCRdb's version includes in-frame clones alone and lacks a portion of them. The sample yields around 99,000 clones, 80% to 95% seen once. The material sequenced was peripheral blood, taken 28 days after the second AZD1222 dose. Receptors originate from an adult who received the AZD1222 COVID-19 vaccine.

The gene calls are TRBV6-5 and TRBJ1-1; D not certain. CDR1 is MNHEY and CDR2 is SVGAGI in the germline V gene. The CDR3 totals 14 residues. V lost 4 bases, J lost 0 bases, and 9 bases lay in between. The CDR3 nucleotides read TGTGCCAGCAGTTCGGCGGGAATGAACACTGAAGCTTTCTTT. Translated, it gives CASSSAGMNTEAFF.

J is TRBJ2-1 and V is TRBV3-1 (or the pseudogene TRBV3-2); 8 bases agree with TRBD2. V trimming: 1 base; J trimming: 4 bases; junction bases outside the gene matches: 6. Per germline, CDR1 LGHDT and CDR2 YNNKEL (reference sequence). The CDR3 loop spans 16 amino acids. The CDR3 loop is CASSQGYLAGYNEQFF. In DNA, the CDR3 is TGTGCCAGCAGCCAAGGTTACCTAGCGGGTTACAATGAGCAGTTCTTC.

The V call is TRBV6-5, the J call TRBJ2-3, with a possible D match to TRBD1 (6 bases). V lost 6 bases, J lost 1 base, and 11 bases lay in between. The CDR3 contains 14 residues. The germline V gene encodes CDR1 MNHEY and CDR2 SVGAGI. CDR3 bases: TGTGCCAGCAGGGGACACCACCGCACAGATACGCAGTATTTT. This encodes CASRGHHRTDTQYF.

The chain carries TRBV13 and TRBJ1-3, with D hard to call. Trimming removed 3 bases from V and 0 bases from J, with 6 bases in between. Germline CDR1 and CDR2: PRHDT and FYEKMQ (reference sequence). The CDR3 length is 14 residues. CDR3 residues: CASSLPSSGNTIYF. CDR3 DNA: TGTGCCAGCAGCTTGCCCAGCTCTGGAAACACCATATATTTT.

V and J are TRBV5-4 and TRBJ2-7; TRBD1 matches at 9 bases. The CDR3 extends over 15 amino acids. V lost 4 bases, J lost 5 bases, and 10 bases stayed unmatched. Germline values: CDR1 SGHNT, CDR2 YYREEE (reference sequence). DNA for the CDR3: TGTGCCAGCAGCCCCGAAGGGACAGGGTTCGACGAGCAGTACTTC. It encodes CASSPEGTGFDEQYF.

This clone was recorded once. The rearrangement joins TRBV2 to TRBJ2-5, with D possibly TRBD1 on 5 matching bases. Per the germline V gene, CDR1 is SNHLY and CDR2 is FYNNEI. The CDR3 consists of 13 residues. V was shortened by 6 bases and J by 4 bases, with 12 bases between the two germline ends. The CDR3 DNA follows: TGTGCCAGCAGAAAGGGGCCGGGAGAGACCCAGTACTTC. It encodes CASRKGPGETQYF.

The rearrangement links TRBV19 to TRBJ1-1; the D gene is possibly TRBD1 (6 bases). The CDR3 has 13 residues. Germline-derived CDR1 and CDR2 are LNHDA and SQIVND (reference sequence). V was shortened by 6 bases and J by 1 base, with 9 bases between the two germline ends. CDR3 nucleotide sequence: TGTGCCAGTAGCCAGACAGGGAACACTGAAGCTTTCTTT. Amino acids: CASSQTGNTEAFF.

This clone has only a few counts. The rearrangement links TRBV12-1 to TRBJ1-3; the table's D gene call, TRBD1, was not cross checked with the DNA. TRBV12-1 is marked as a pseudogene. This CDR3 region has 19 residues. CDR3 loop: CASSQRQGRDGRSGNTIYF. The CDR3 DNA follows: TGTGCCAGCAGCCAACGACAGGGTAGAGATGGTAGGTCTGGAAACACCATATATTTT.